The 20 T cell receptor beta chains reported below all come from one sample, sequenced in a study of T-cell reconstitution after alpha-beta-depleted transplantation in children. The TCRbeta library incorporated unique molecular identifiers. MiXCR was run by TCRdb on the PCR reads, yielding one entry per CDR3 protein. The sample carries 500,000 to 750,000 distinct CDR3 sequences, roughly 13% recorded once. The starting material was PBMCs, mostly from graft donor cells, obtained 360 days after TCRalphabeta/CD19-depleted stem cell transplant. The receptor set was obtained from a male patient younger than 18 who had a stem cell transplant for acute myeloid leukemia, so the T cells may come from the graft donor.

This clonotype appeared a few times. V usage is TRBV10-3 and J usage is TRBJ2-1; 11 bases align to TRBD2. Germline V gene lookup returns CDR1 ENHRY and CDR2 SYGVKD. The CDR3 sequence is 15 residues long. V lost 6 bases, J lost 4 bases, and 5 bases stayed unmatched. The CDR3 nucleotides are TGTGCCATCAGCACCGGGACTAGCGGTTACAATGAGCAGTTCTTC. The encoded protein is CAISTGTSGYNEQFF.

A few counts support this clonotype. The chain couples TRBV7-6 to TRBJ1-1; 9 bases fit TRBD1. Germline values: CDR1 SGHVS, CDR2 FNYEAQ. The CDR3 has 16 residues. The junction had 5 bases not matched to a gene; V was cut back by 2 bases and J by 1 base. The CDR3: CASSLQPTGGNTEAFF. CDR3 DNA: TGTGCCAGCAGCTTACAACCGACAGGGGGGAACACTGAAGCTTTCTTT.

The genes are TRBV7-2 and TRBJ2-1, with 7 bases identical to TRBD2. Germline CDR1 and CDR2: SGHTA and FQGNSA. There are 17 residues in the CDR3. V was clipped by 5 bases and J by 0 bases; unmatched bases: 10. In DNA form, the CDR3 reads TGTGCCAGCAGCCTCTTTGTCCTAGCGGACTCCTACAATGAGCAGTTCTTC. This encodes CASSLFVLADSYNEQFF.

This clonotype was seen more than once but under ten times. The rearrangement uses TRBV6-2 or TRBV6-3 and TRBJ2-1; 11 bases align to TRBD2. The CDR3 contains 13 residues. Germline assignment: CDR1 MNHEY and CDR2 SVGEGT. With V trimmed by 7 bases and J by 8 bases, 4 bases remained unmatched. The DNA for the CDR3 is TGTGCCAGCACTGTACTAGCGGGAGATGAGCAGTTCTTC. Translated: CASTVLAGDEQFF.

The chain links TRBV15 to TRBJ2-5, with TRBD1 matching over 8 bases. Germline-derived CDR1 and CDR2 are LNHNV and YYDKDF (reference sequence). V shed 2 bases, J shed 7 bases, and the junction held 12 bases outside the gene matches. The CDR3 is 16 residues long. The CDR3 loop reads CATSRTARDRSTTQYF. The CDR3 DNA sequence: TGTGCCACCAGCAGAACCGCGCGGGACAGGAGCACGACCCAGTACTTC.

In nucleotides, the CDR3 is TGTGCCAGCAGCTCATCGGGGGGAGCTGGGGCCAACGTCCTGACTTTC. It is translated as CASSSSGGAGANVLTF. The J gene is TRBJ2-6, the V gene TRBV7-3; 7 nucleotides line up with TRBD2. This CDR3 comprises 16 residues. Trimming took 4 bases from V and 2 from J; bases not matched to a gene: 5. Looked up from germline, CDR1 is SGHTA and CDR2 is FQGTGA.

This clonotype was detected a few times. V gene TRBV6-1 combines with J gene TRBJ2-3; 7 bases are a match to TRBD2. J gave up 5 bases and V 4 bases, and 6 bases lay outside the gene matches. Germline V gene sequence: CDR1 MNHNS, CDR2 SASEGT. This CDR3 is 14 amino acids long. CDR3 in DNA: TGTGCCAGCAGTGTAGGGACTACTGTAGATACGCAGTATTTT. It translates to CASSVGTTVDTQYF.

CDR3 residues: CASSSGTVSSYNEQFF. The CDR3 DNA reads as TGTGCCAGCAGCTCCGGGACCGTGAGCTCCTACAATGAGCAGTTCTTC. V usage is TRBV11-3 and J usage is TRBJ2-1; the D call may be TRBD1 or TRBD2 (5 bases each). Germline-derived CDR1 and CDR2 are SGHNT and YENEEA. The CDR3 loop spans 16 amino acids. V lost 4 bases to trimming and J lost 0 bases, with 13 bases between them.

This clonotype was seen a handful of times. V usage is TRBV5-1 and J usage is TRBJ2-1; TRBD2 agrees at 9 bases. The CDR3 runs to 16 residues. Germline V gene sequence: CDR1 SGHRS, CDR2 YFSETQ. The J segment lost 4 bases and the V segment lost 2 bases, leaving 7 bases of the junction unmatched. CDR3 in amino acids: CASSLWLAGSYNEQFF. The CDR3 DNA follows: TGCGCCAGCAGCTTATGGCTAGCGGGATCTTACAATGAGCAGTTCTTC. Full variable domain (remainder filled in from reference TRBV5-1 and TRBJ2-1): KAGVTQTPRYLIKTRGQQVTLSCSPISGHRSVSWYQQTPGQGLQFLFEYFSETQRNKGNFPGRFSGRQFSNSRSEMNVSTLELGDSALYLCASSLWLAGSYNEQFFGPGTRLTVL.

The chain uses TRBV7-6 and TRBJ2-7; 8 bases align to TRBD2. CDR1 and CDR2 from the germline V gene are SGHVS and FNYEAQ. This CDR3 is 16 amino acids long. V was clipped by 4 bases and J by 2 bases; unmatched bases: 10. The CDR3 protein is CASSSNGRLATYEQYF. In DNA, the CDR3 is TGTGCCAGCAGCTCAAATGGAAGACTAGCGACCTACGAGCAGTACTTC.

V gene TRBV20-1 combines with J gene TRBJ2-7, with 9 bases matching TRBD1. V was clipped by 6 bases and J by 4 bases; unmatched bases: 22. Germline V gene sequence: CDR1 DFQATT, CDR2 SNEGSKA (reference sequence). There are 18 residues in the CDR3. In DNA, the CDR3 is TGCAGTGCCCCCTGCTGGGACAGGGACATATATTACGGGTACGAGCAGTACTTC. This codes for CSAPCWDRDIYYGYEQYF.

A few counts support this clonotype. This may come from a read error, since a much larger clone is one base off. V and J are TRBV20-1 and TRBJ2-5; unclear D gene. The CDR3 runs to 11 residues. The ends were cut back, 1 base at V and 5 bases at J, with 5 bases in the middle. Germline CDR1 DFQATT, CDR2 SNEGSKA (reference sequence). The DNA of the CDR3 is TGCAGTGCTAGAGTTCTCGAGACCCAGTACTTC. Residues: CSARVLETQYF.

This clonotype was counted ten times or more. This rearrangement joins TRBV29-1 to TRBJ2-7; D uncertain. The germline gives CDR1 SQVTM, CDR2 ANQGSEA. This CDR3 is built from 13 residues. V was shortened by 2 bases and J by 2 bases, with 10 bases between the two germline ends. Here the CDR3 DNA reads TGCAGCGTTGAATTCGACCTAACCTACGAGCAGTACTTC. Its protein is CSVEFDLTYEQYF.

This clonotype was seen at least ten times. The rearrangement links TRBV5-6 to TRBJ2-1, with D hard to call. Germline assignment: CDR1 SGHDT and CDR2 YYEEEE. V lost 3 bases and J lost 0, with 10 bases in between. The CDR3 covers 15 residues. This CDR3 is CASSSTPSSYNEQFF. The CDR3 DNA follows: TGTGCCAGCAGCTCCACCCCAAGCTCCTACAATGAGCAGTTCTTC.

Many counts were recorded for this clonotype. CDR3 in DNA: TGTGCTAGTGGTTTGCGGCAGGCACAAGGGGCTAACACTGAAGCTTTCTTT. This encodes CASGLRQAQGANTEAFF. V usage is TRBV12-5 and J usage is TRBJ1-1; D may be TRBD1 (5 bases). V shed 2 bases and J shed 2 bases, with 18 bases lying between them. Germline V lookup: CDR1 LGHNT, CDR2 FRNRAP. This CDR3 contains 17 residues.

The sample holds many counts of this clonotype. The CDR3 loop is CASSFSRGQETQYF. CDR3 nucleotide sequence: TGTGCCAGCAGTTTTAGCAGGGGCCAAGAGACCCAGTACTTC. The V call is TRBV12-3 or TRBV12-4, the J call TRBJ2-5; D may be TRBD1 (6 bases). The CDR3 runs 14 residues. V lost 3 bases, J lost 1 base, and 9 bases lay in between.

The table lists this clonotype with many counts. The chain couples TRBV20-1 to TRBJ2-4; D unresolved. V was pared by 3 bases and J by 0 bases, with 9 bases between. The CDR3 contains 14 residues. Per germline, CDR1 DFQATT and CDR2 SNEGSKA (reference sequence). The CDR3 loop is CSASGNLAKNIQYF. The CDR3 region has the DNA TGCAGTGCTAGTGGTAACCTAGCCAAAAACATTCAGTACTTC.

This clonotype was seen a handful of times. V is TRBV5-1 and J is TRBJ1-1; D is uncertain. V was cut by 0 bases and J by 3 bases, with 12 bases left in between. The CDR3 runs 15 residues. Germline values: CDR1 SGHRS, CDR2 YFSETQ. CDR3 in amino acids: CASSLETGRDTEAFF. CDR3 DNA sequence: TGCGCCAGCAGCTTGGAGACGGGTAGGGACACTGAAGCTTTCTTT.

V and J are TRBV20-1 and TRBJ2-7; 9 bases line up with TRBD2. Germline V gene sequence: CDR1 DFQATT, CDR2 SNEGSKA (reference sequence). The CDR3 extends over 14 amino acids. Unmatched junction bases numbered 4, after V lost 0 bases and J lost 4 bases. Here the CDR3 reads CSARETSGGYEQYF. Written as DNA, the CDR3 is TGCAGTGCTAGAGAGACTAGCGGAGGTTACGAGCAGTACTTC.

This clonotype was counted between two and nine times. V gene TRBV3-1 combines with J gene TRBJ2-5; no definite D call. CDR3 length equals 16 residues. Trimming removed 4 bases at V and 2 bases at J, with 17 bases between. Germline CDR1 reads LGHDT; CDR2 reads YNNKEL (reference sequence). Here the CDR3 reads CASSLYLDGTQETQYF. In DNA, the CDR3 is TGTGCCAGCAGCCTTTATCTGGACGGTACACAAGAGACCCAGTACTTC.